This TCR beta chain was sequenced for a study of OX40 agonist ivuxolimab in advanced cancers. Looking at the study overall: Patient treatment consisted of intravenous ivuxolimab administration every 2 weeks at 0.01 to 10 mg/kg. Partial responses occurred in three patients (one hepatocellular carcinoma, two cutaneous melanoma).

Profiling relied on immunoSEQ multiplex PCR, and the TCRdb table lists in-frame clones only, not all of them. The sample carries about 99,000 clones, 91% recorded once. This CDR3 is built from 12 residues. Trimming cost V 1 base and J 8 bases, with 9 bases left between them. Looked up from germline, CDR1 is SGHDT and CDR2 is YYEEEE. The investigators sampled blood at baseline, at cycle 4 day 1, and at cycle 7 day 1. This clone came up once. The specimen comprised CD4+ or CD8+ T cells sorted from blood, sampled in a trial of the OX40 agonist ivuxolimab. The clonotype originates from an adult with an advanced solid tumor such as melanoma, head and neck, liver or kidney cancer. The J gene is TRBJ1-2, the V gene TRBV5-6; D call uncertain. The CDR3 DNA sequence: TGTGCCAGCAGCTTGAACGGTAACGGCTACACCTTC. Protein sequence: CASSLNGNGYTF.